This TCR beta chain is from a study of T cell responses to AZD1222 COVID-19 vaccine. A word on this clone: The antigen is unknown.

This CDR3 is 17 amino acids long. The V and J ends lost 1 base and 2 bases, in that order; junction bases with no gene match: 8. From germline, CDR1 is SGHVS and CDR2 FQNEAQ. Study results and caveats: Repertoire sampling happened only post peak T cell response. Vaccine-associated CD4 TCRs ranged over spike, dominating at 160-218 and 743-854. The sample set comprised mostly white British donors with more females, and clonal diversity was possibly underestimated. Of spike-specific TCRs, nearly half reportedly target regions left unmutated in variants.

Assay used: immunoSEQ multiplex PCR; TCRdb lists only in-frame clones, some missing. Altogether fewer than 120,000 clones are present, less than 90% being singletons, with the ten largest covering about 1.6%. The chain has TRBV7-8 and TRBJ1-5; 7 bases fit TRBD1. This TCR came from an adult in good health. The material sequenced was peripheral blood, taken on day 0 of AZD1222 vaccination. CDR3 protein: CASSLGGQGERNQPQHF. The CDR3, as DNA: TGTGCCAGCAGCTTAGGAGGTCAGGGGGAGCGCAATCAGCCCCAGCATTTT.